The 24 T cell receptor beta chains below were found in one sample sequenced in a study of cytomegalovirus exposure and HLA in healthy donors. Primers: 60 Vbeta forward and 13 Jbeta reverse. Produced via immunoSEQ multiplex PCR; TCRdb's table is partial and in-frame only. The data show over 75,000 clones, about 79% seen once. Sequenced: PBMCs. The receptors were gathered from a female donor in good health and CMV-seronegative.

The chain employs TRBV2 and TRBJ2-5; 11 bases agree with TRBD2. The length of the CDR3 is 16 residues. After removal of 6 bases from V and 0 bases from J, the junction contained 6 bases not matched to a gene. The germline gives CDR1 SNHLY, CDR2 FYNNEI. CDR3 sequence reads: CASRHNSGGDQETQYF. Written as DNA, the CDR3 is TGTGCCAGCAGACACAATAGCGGGGGGGACCAAGAGACCCAGTACTTC.

The J gene is TRBJ2-6, the V gene TRBV19, with TRBD1 matching 11 bases. The V gene's germline CDR1 is LNHDA and CDR2 SQIVND (reference sequence). There are 18 residues in the CDR3. With 5 bases clipped from V and 0 bases from J, the junction kept 6 bases outside the gene matches. CDR3 loop: CASSPGQGDNSGANVLTF. The DNA for the CDR3 is TGTGCCAGTAGTCCGGGACAGGGGGATAACTCTGGGGCCAACGTCCTGACTTTC.

CDR3 residues: CASSLVRAGASRVEQYF. The DNA of the CDR3 is TGTGCCAGCAGCTTAGTGAGGGCGGGAGCGTCCCGGGTCGAGCAGTACTTC. This sequence joins TRBV7-9 and TRBJ2-7; 7 bases fit TRBD2. The germline gives CDR1 SEHNR, CDR2 FQNEAQ (reference sequence). V was clipped by 1 base and J by 6 bases; unmatched bases: 15. The CDR3 totals 17 residues. Complete variable domain (other parts from reference TRBV7-9 and TRBJ2-7): DTGVSQNPRHKITKRGQNVTFRCDPISEHNRLYWYRQTLGQGPEFLTYFQNEAQLEKSRLLSDRFSAERPKGSFSTLEIQRTEQGDSAMYLCASSLVRAGASRVEQYFGPGTRLTVT.

The rearrangement joins TRBV27 to TRBJ2-7, with TRBD1 as a possible D gene (6 bases). V lost 6 bases and J 2 bases, leaving 23 bases between the germline ends. CDR1 MNHEY and CDR2 SMNVEV come from the germline V gene (reference sequence). CDR3 size: 17 residues. The chain's CDR3 is CASRNLRGTGDAYEQYF. The CDR3 DNA is TGTGCCAGCAGAAACCTCAGGGGAACAGGAGATGCCTACGAGCAGTACTTC.

The rearrangement joins TRBV7-9 to TRBJ2-2; D ambiguous. The germline V gene has CDR1 SEHNR and CDR2 FQNEAQ (reference sequence). The CDR3 runs 12 residues. Trimming removed 3 bases at V and 4 bases at J, with 3 bases between. CDR3 bases: TGTGCCAGCAGCTTCTCCACCGGGGAGCTGTTTTTT. Translating gives CASSFSTGELFF. Based on the CDR3 plus reference TRBV7-9 and TRBJ2-2, the full variable domain is DTGVSQNPRHKITKRGQNVTFRCDPISEHNRLYWYRQTLGQGPEFLTYFQNEAQLEKSRLLSDRFSAERPKGSFSTLEIQRTEQGDSAMYLCASSFSTGELFFGEGSRLTVL.

The V gene is TRBV30, the J gene TRBJ1-4; D is uncertain. This CDR3 has 12 residues. From germline, CDR1 is GTSNPN and CDR2 SVGIG (reference sequence). Trimming took 1 base from V and 12 from J, leaving 12 bases between them. The CDR3 spells CAWSGGPWELFF. CDR3 bases: TGTGCCTGGAGTGGAGGCCCCTGGGAACTGTTTTTT.

V and J are TRBV30 and TRBJ2-1, with 11 bases lining up with TRBD1. Germline loops: CDR1 GTSNPN, CDR2 SVGIG (reference sequence). The V segment lost 2 bases and the J segment 8 bases; nucleotides outside the gene matches: 8. This CDR3 is 15 amino acids long. This chain's CDR3 is CAWSYGQGARDEQFF. DNA of the CDR3: TGTGCCTGGAGTTACGGACAGGGGGCCAGGGATGAGCAGTTCTTC.

The rearrangement joins TRBV9 to TRBJ2-3, with 11 bases fitting TRBD2. This CDR3 region has 17 residues. Germline-derived CDR1 and CDR2 are SGDLS and YYNGEE. V was pared by 0 bases and J by 4 bases, with 7 bases of the junction left unmatched. The CDR3 region is CASSVGVAGGRADTQYF. The CDR3 region has the DNA TGTGCCAGCAGCGTAGGGGTAGCGGGGGGGCGGGCAGATACGCAGTATTTT.

This clone was detected only once. This sequence joins TRBV5-1 and TRBJ2-5; possible D gene TRBD1, 5 bases. Trimming removed 1 base from V and 3 bases from J, with 7 bases in between. Germline V gene sequence: CDR1 SGHRS, CDR2 YFSETQ. This CDR3 comprises 13 residues. The DNA for the CDR3 is TGCGCCAGCAGCTTGCCAGGGAAAGAGACCCAGTACTTC. Amino acids: CASSLPGKETQYF.

This clone was counted between two and nine times. The gene calls are TRBV9 and TRBJ2-7; maybe TRBD1 (6 bases). This CDR3 is 14 amino acids long. V lost 0 bases and J lost 6, with 13 bases in between. Germline V lookup: CDR1 SGDLS, CDR2 YYNGEE. Written as DNA, the CDR3 is TGTGCCAGCAGCGTAGACCACATACAGGGCGAGCAGTACTTC. Its protein product is CASSVDHIQGEQYF.

The DNA of the CDR3 is TGTGCCAGCAGCCAACAGGTCTCTGGGGCCAACGTCCTGACTTTC. Amino acid sequence: CASSQQVSGANVLTF. The rearrangement links TRBV9 to TRBJ2-6; a weak D match, TRBD1 (5 bases). The CDR3 is made up of 15 amino acids. The V end lost 4 bases, the J end lost 0 bases, and 8 bases lay between the germline ends. Germline V lookup: CDR1 SGDLS, CDR2 YYNGEE. Full variable domain (remainder filled in from reference TRBV9 and TRBJ2-6): DSGVTQTPKHLITATGQRVTLRCSPRSGDLSVYWYQQSLDQGLQFLIQYYNGEERAKGNILERFSAQQFPDLHSELNLSSLELGDSALYFCASSQQVSGANVLTFGAGSRLTVL.

In this sample, this clone turned up once. The chain recombines TRBV19 with TRBJ2-7; possibly TRBD2 for D (5 bases). Trimming removed 3 bases at V and 7 bases at J, with 16 bases between. This CDR3 comprises 14 residues. Per germline, CDR1 LNHDA and CDR2 SQIVND (reference sequence). This chain's CDR3 is CASSMHELTGEQYF. As DNA, the CDR3 is TGTGCCAGTAGTATGCATGAGCTGACGGGAGAGCAGTACTTC.

The J gene is TRBJ1-1, the V gene TRBV29-1; D is uncertain. Trimming removed 7 bases from V and 1 base from J, with 16 bases in between. Germline-derived CDR1 and CDR2 are SQVTM and ANQGSEA. This CDR3 region has 14 residues. The CDR3 is CSARAGSRNTEAFF. The CDR3 DNA reads as TGCAGCGCCCGAGCGGGCAGTAGGAACACTGAAGCTTTCTTT.

The gene calls are TRBV7-9 and TRBJ1-1; weak D call: TRBD1 (5 bases). CDR3 length: 14 residues. The germline V gene has CDR1 SEHNR and CDR2 FQNEAQ (reference sequence). V lost 4 bases and J 1 base, leaving 10 bases between the germline ends. In DNA form, the CDR3 reads TGTGCCAGCAGCTCACAGGTCACGAACACTGAAGCTTTCTTT. Encoded protein: CASSSQVTNTEAFF.

This rearrangement joins TRBV7-9 to TRBJ1-2; D not resolved. The germline gives CDR1 SEHNR, CDR2 FQNEAQ (reference sequence). V was cut by 5 bases and J by 6 bases, with 10 bases left in between. This CDR3 is built from 12 residues. The CDR3 here is CASSPSGDGYTF. CDR3 in DNA: TGTGCCAGCAGCCCAAGCGGGGATGGCTACACCTTC.

The J gene is TRBJ1-6, the V gene TRBV30; D not certain. The V gene's germline CDR1 is GTSNPN and CDR2 SVGIG (reference sequence). The CDR3 runs 16 residues. The V end was cut by 3 bases, the J end by 0 bases, with 12 bases between. The DNA of the CDR3 is TGTGCCTGGAGAACTGCCGGTAGCTCCTATAATTCACCCCTCCACTTT. Amino acids: CAWRTAGSSYNSPLHF.

V gene TRBV18 combines with J gene TRBJ1-2; 8 bases match TRBD1. The CDR3 is made up of 15 amino acids. J lost 3 bases, V lost 3 bases, and 6 bases had no gene match. The germline gives CDR1 KGHSH, CDR2 LQKENI. CDR3 residues: CASSPQGAPDYGYTF. The CDR3 region has the DNA TGTGCCAGCTCACCTCAGGGGGCCCCCGACTATGGCTACACCTTC.

The chain is built from TRBV19 and TRBJ2-3; no clear D. In germline, CDR1 is LNHDA, CDR2 SQIVND (reference sequence). Trimming pared 1 base from V and 0 bases from J, leaving 11 bases between. There are 16 residues in the CDR3. CDR3 DNA sequence: TGTGCCAGTAGTATAGGGAGCCAGAGGAGCACAGATACGCAGTATTTT. Its translation is CASSIGSQRSTDTQYF.

This clone came up once. The gene calls are TRBV7-6 and TRBJ2-5, with D hard to call. V was clipped by 5 bases and J by 2 bases, with 6 bases between them. The germline V gene encodes CDR1 SGHVS and CDR2 FNYEAQ. The length of the CDR3 is 12 residues. The chain's CDR3 is CASSPRQETQYF. The CDR3 coding sequence is TGTGCCAGCAGCCCCAGGCAAGAGACCCAGTACTTC.

This clone was seen only a few times. The chain carries TRBV6-5 and TRBJ1-2, with 9 positions matching TRBD1. V shed 0 bases, J shed 2 bases, and the junction held 4 bases outside the gene matches. The germline V gene has CDR1 MNHEY and CDR2 SVGAGI. The CDR3 spans 16 residues. CDR3 sequence reads: CASSYSGTGINYGYTF. Written as DNA, the CDR3 is TGTGCCAGCAGTTACTCAGGGACAGGGATCAACTATGGCTACACCTTC.

The V call is TRBV27, the J call TRBJ2-7; D uncertain. Looked up from germline, CDR1 is MNHEY and CDR2 is SMNVEV (reference sequence). V lost 2 bases to trimming and J lost 4 bases, with 12 bases between them. The CDR3 has 14 residues. This chain's CDR3 is CASSLLEPPYEQYF. The CDR3 nucleotides read TGTGCCAGCAGTTTACTGGAGCCCCCTTACGAGCAGTACTTC.

The chain combines TRBV19 with TRBJ1-5, with D unresolved. Germline CDR1 LNHDA, CDR2 SQIVND (reference sequence). Trimming took off 2 bases at V and 6 bases at J, with 8 bases between the two ends. The CDR3 spans 13 residues. DNA for the CDR3: TGTGCCAGTAGTATACAGGAGGGTCAGCCCCAGCATTTT. Its translation: CASSIQEGQPQHF.

The rearrangement links TRBV4-3 to TRBJ2-2, with 7 bases lining up with TRBD1. The CDR3 is 18 residues long. From germline, CDR1 is LGHNA and CDR2 YSLEER. The trim removed 0 bases at V and 2 bases at J, leaving 9 bases unmatched. Written as DNA, the CDR3 is TGCGCCAGCAGCCAAGATCGAGGGACAGCCCTTAACACCGGGGAGCTGTTTTTT. Translating it yields CASSQDRGTALNTGELFF.

V gene TRBV7-2 combines with J gene TRBJ2-2, with 7 bases that match TRBD1. With V trimmed by 4 bases and J by 2 bases, 10 bases remained unmatched. Germline CDR1 and CDR2: SGHTA and FQGNSA. The CDR3 runs to 17 residues. In DNA, the CDR3 is TGTGCCAGCAGCTCTACCCGGGACAGAGCAAACACCGGGGAGCTGTTTTTT. Translating gives CASSSTRDRANTGELFF.